One and the same sample provided the 10 T cell receptor beta chains below, sequenced in a study of blood T cell repertoires in COVID-19. Here immunoSEQ multiplex PCR was the method, and the copy in TCRdb shows in-frame clones only, minus some. The repertoire holds about 200,000 clones, 75% to 90% seen once, with 27% in the top ten. The sample comprised peripheral blood. These receptors came from a man in his forties or fifties with acute or convalescent COVID-19.

This chain joins TRBV19 and TRBJ1-2; D is perhaps TRBD1 (5 bases). V was shortened by 5 bases and J by 4 bases, with 14 bases between the two germline ends. Per germline, CDR1 LNHDA and CDR2 SQIVND (reference sequence). The CDR3 sequence is 14 residues long. The CDR3 loop reads CASSQGRISYGYTF. The DNA for the CDR3 is TGTGCCAGTAGTCAGGGTCGGATTAGCTATGGCTACACCTTC.

The chain employs TRBV14 and TRBJ1-6; D is ambiguous. The V end was cut by 3 bases, the J end by 5 bases, with 8 bases between. The CDR3 sequence is 14 residues long. Germline-derived CDR1 and CDR2 are SGHDN and FVKESK. The CDR3 DNA sequence: TGTGCCAGCAGCCACTCGGGAGATAATTCACCCCTCCACTTT. It codes for CASSHSGDNSPLHF.

The J gene is TRBJ2-7, the V gene TRBV5-4, with 11 positions matching TRBD2. This CDR3 comprises 15 residues. The trim removed 5 bases at V and 6 bases at J, leaving 10 bases unmatched. CDR1 SGHNT and CDR2 YYREEE come from the germline V gene (reference sequence). The CDR3 DNA reads as TGTGCCAGCAGATCGGGACTAGCGGAGATTGGCGAGCAGTACTTC. Protein sequence: CASRSGLAEIGEQYF.

This chain connects TRBV7-6 to TRBJ1-6; D not certain. Per the germline V gene, CDR1 is SGHVS and CDR2 is FNYEAQ. The CDR3 has 13 amino acids. V shed 6 bases and J shed 8 bases, with 11 bases lying between them. CDR3 in amino acids: CASSSAGDSPLHF. The CDR3 DNA reads as TGTGCCAGCAGTTCCGCGGGAGATTCACCCCTCCACTTT.

A remark on this clone: The sample carries other DNA sequences with the same CDR3. DNA for the CDR3: TGTGCCAGCAGCTTGGTCCGGAACACTGAAGCTTTCTTT. This sequence encodes CASSLVRNTEAFF. The chain uses TRBV5-6 and TRBJ1-1, with D unclear. The V gene's germline CDR1 is SGHDT and CDR2 YYEEEE. The CDR3 contains 13 residues. The germline V and J ends were trimmed by 0 bases and 1 base, with 4 bases remaining between them. The variable domain in full, completed from reference TRBV5-6 and TRBJ1-1, reads DAGVTQSPTHLIKTRGQQVTLRCSPKSGHDTVSWYQQALGQGPQFIFQYYEEEERQRGNFPDRFSGHQFPNYSSELNVNALLLGDSALYLCASSLVRNTEAFFGQGTRLTVV.

The V gene is TRBV4-2, the J gene TRBJ1-4; the D is unclear. The length of the CDR3 is 16 residues. With 4 bases removed from V and 4 bases from J, the gap between germline ends came to 16 bases. Per germline, CDR1 LGHNA and CDR2 YNFKEQ. DNA for the CDR3: TGTGCCAGCAGCCGCACAAGCGGAGGTAGTAATGAAAAACTGTTTTTT. Amino acid sequence: CASSRTSGGSNEKLFF.

The chain uses TRBV5-1 and TRBJ2-1, with TRBD2 matching 11 bases. Germline CDR1 and CDR2: SGHRS and YFSETQ. The length of the CDR3 is 19 residues. J was trimmed by 0 bases and V by 9 bases; bases with no gene match: 17. The DNA of the CDR3 is TGCGCCAACTTGACCGGGACTAGCGGTTCTATAAGCTCCTACAATGAGCAGTTCTTC. Protein: CANLTGTSGSISSYNEQFF. Full variable domain (outside the CDR3, taken from reference TRBV5-1 and TRBJ2-1): KAGVTQTPRYLIKTRGQQVTLSCSPISGHRSVSWYQQTPGQGLQFLFEYFSETQRNKGNFPGRFSGRQFSNSRSEMNVSTLELGDSALYLCANLTGTSGSISSYNEQFFGPGTRLTVL.

This chain's CDR3 is CASSLWGTGGGYTF. For the CDR3, the DNA is TGTGCCAGCAGTTTATGGGGGACAGGAGGTGGCTACACCTTC. This sequence joins TRBV27 and TRBJ1-2, with 8 bases lining up with TRBD1. The CDR3 runs to 14 residues. V shed 1 base, J shed 7 bases, and the junction held 5 bases outside the gene matches. Germline CDR1 is MNHEY and CDR2 is SMNVEV (reference sequence).

The chain links TRBV3-1 (or the pseudogene TRBV3-2) to TRBJ2-3, with 7 bases fitting TRBD2. Germline loops: CDR1 LGHDT, CDR2 YNNKEL (reference sequence). The CDR3 runs 16 residues. V was clipped by 4 bases and J by 0 bases; unmatched bases: 7. The CDR3 reads CASSPRERGSTDTQYF. The CDR3 coding sequence is TGTGCCAGCAGCCCTAGGGAGCGGGGAAGCACAGATACGCAGTATTTT.

The chain uses TRBV19 and TRBJ2-3, with D unclear. The CDR3 sequence is 15 residues long. CDR1 LNHDA and CDR2 SQIVND come from the germline V gene (reference sequence). V was trimmed by 1 base and J by 4 bases, leaving 12 bases between them. CDR3 DNA: TGTGCCAGTAGTATAGGTAGTCGGGTCGCAGATACGCAGTATTTT. Translating gives CASSIGSRVADTQYF.